This T cell receptor beta chain was identified during a study of Ad26.COV2.S vaccination and SARS-CoV-2 variants. The germline V and J ends were trimmed by 3 bases and 0 bases, with 9 bases remaining between them. The germline gives CDR1 SGHTA, CDR2 FQGNSA. The CDR3 runs to 16 residues. Treatment specified: some 20 received Ad26.COV2.S at low or high dose, single or two shots; about 5 received placebo; per-sample allocation not given. Sample collection was performed on day 63 after the first vaccine or placebo injection. A note on this clone: Its antigen remains unknown.

The data were produced by immunoSEQ multiplex PCR, yet TCRdb's version contains in-frame clones alone and is incomplete. This sample carries around 340,000 clones, about 89% of them seen once, and the ten largest clones take roughly 4.8%. Points from the study as a whole: After vaccination, reports described spike-specific CD8+ and CD4+ T cell responses as showing substantial breadth.

The chain employs TRBV7-2 and TRBJ2-6, with TRBD1 as a possible D gene (5 bases). This sequence was found in a person between 18 and 59 years old who received the Ad26.COV2.S COVID-19 vaccine or a placebo. The material sequenced was peripheral blood, taken in a trial of Ad26.COV2.S vaccine versus placebo. CDR3 residues: CASSFRGTSGANVLTF. The CDR3 region has the DNA TGTGCCAGCAGCTTTAGGGGCACCTCTGGGGCCAACGTCCTGACTTTC. Full variable domain (missing parts from reference TRBV7-2 and TRBJ2-6): GAGVSQSPSNKVTEKGKDVELRCDPISGHTALYWYRQSLGQGLEFLIYFQGNSAPDKSGLPSDRFSAERTGGSVSTLTIQRTQQEDSAVYLCASSFRGTSGANVLTFGAGSRLTVL.